What follows describes a single T cell receptor beta chain. The antigen is undetermined. This sample is part of a study of cytomegalovirus exposure and HLA in healthy donors. Study outcomes and limitations: When analyzed later, a missense DCLRE1C variant was found to be linked to TCR beta V- and J-gene trimming.

With 5 bases clipped from V and 5 bases from J, the junction kept 9 bases outside the gene matches. CDR1 is SGHDT and CDR2 is YYEEEE in the germline V gene. The CDR3 is made up of 14 amino acids. Healthy bone marrow donors made up the donors. The study ran its PCR with 60 Vbeta and 13 Jbeta primers. Clones were read by immunoSEQ multiplex PCR, and TCRdb kept only the in-frame ones, dropping some. The sample lists 98,000 or so clones; about three quarters were seen once. The TCR sequence derives from a young woman in good health and CMV-seropositive. The V call is TRBV5-6, the J call TRBJ1-1; 7 bases are a match to TRBD1. The sequenced sample was PBMCs. The CDR3 loop is CASSIPGQRTEAFF. CDR3 sequence (DNA): TGTGCCAGCAGTATCCCGGGACAGAGGACTGAAGCTTTCTTT.